The clone carrying this T cell receptor (beta chain) was counted between two and nine times. The antigen is unknown. This CDR3 comprises 17 residues. V shed 3 bases and J shed 0 bases, with 17 bases lying between them. Germline V gene sequence: CDR1 LNHDA, CDR2 SQIVND (reference sequence). RNA transcripts were the template for amplifying TCR beta CDR3 regions. First-round RT-PCR with HTBI primers amplified the TCR CDR3 region. TCRdb recomputed calls from the multiplex PCR reads with MiXCR, one row per CDR3 protein. The table includes more than 650,000 distinct CDR3 sequences, 13% to 15% detected once. The record originates from a study of T cells in Graves' hyperthyroidism and ophthalmopathy. Study-wide points: Among clonotypes expanded in thyroid above 0.001, most were also found in blood. Ophthalmopathy was model-predicted a median approximately 6.4 months pre-onset.

It was considered stable Graves' hyperthyroidism when ophthalmopathy did not progress within 18 months. Every diagnosis used clinical symptoms, serum thyroxine and TRAb, thyroid ultrasound and orbital computed tomography. The chain links TRBV19 to TRBJ1-1, with D possibly TRBD1 on 6 matching bases. The TCR sequence derives from a woman aged 18 to 35 with Graves' hyperthyroidism. The sample consisted of blood. Written as DNA, the CDR3 is TGTGCCAGTAGTATTAGGGAATGGGGGGCTTTGAACACTGAAGCTTTCTTT. It is translated as CASSIREWGALNTEAFF.